These T cell receptor beta chains were read from a single sample in a study of pediatric ulcerative colitis. Assay: immunoSEQ multiplex PCR; the TCRdb copy retains only in-frame clones and omits some. In the table there are about 24,000 clones, 55% to 85% of which are singletons. Specimen: gut tissue. Every receptor here comes from a boy aged 5-17 years with severe ulcerative colitis. Both conserved end residues are part of each CDR3. D genes are given only for firm matches. Clone size is given for some rows only: seen once, a few or many times, or a class if the clone is expanded.

V,size,D,J,DNA,CDR3
TRBV19,NA,TRBD1,TRBJ2-7,TGTGCCAGTAGTAAAGATTATTCCGGGACAGGGTACCGCTACGAGCAGTACTTC,CASSKDYSGTGYRYEQYF
TRBV6-6,NA,TRBD1,TRBJ1-2,TGTGCCAGCAGTTTAAGGGGGACAGAGATCGACTATGGCTACACCTTC,CASSLRGTEIDYGYTF
TRBV9,NA,TRBD2,TRBJ2-7,TGTGCCAGCAGCGTCTGTTTCCGACTAGCCCACTCCTGGGAGCAGTACTTC,CASSVCFRLAHSWEQYF
TRBV5-1,NA,NA,TRBJ2-7,TGCGCCAGCAGCTTGGGTACTACGACCTACGAGCAGTACTTC,CASSLGTTTYEQYF
TRBV5-4,NA,TRBD2,TRBJ2-1,TGTGCCAGCAGCTTGGGTATGGCTAGCGGTCTCAATGAGCAGTTCTTC,CASSLGMASGLNEQFF
TRBV27,NA,NA,TRBJ1-2,TGTGCCAGCAGTTTAGCCCAGAACTATGGCTACACCTTC,CASSLAQNYGYTF
TRBV18,NA,TRBD2,TRBJ2-7,TGTGCCAGCTCACCCCGCGGACTAGCGCGAGGTAACGAGCAGTACTTC,CASSPRGLARGNEQYF
TRBV5-1,NA,NA,TRBJ1-1,TGCGCCAGCAGCGACCCCAGGAAGGACACTGAAGCTTTCTTT,CASSDPRKDTEAFF
TRBV25-1,NA,NA,TRBJ2-1,TGTGCCAGCAGTGAATTACTCTCCTACAATGAGCAGTTCTTC,CASSELLSYNEQFF
TRBV30,NA,NA,TRBJ1-3,TGTGCCTGGAGTGAGGTACAGCTCCGAAACACCATATATTTT,CAWSEVQLRNTIYF
TRBV19,few,NA,TRBJ1-1,TGTGCCAGTAGATCAAGGGTCCCCGACACTGAAGCTTTCTTT,CASRSRVPDTEAFF
TRBV9,NA,NA,TRBJ2-7,TGTGCCAGCAGCGGAGGTATGTACTCCTACGAGCAGTACTTC,CASSGGMYSYEQYF
TRBV6-6,NA,NA,TRBJ2-7,TGTGCCAGCAGTTACGATCTAGGACTCTACTACGAGCAGTACTTC,CASSYDLGLYYEQYF
TRBV10-3,few,TRBD2,TRBJ2-1,TGTGCCATCAGTGAGTCTACTAGCGGGAGGAAGGGTGAGCAGTTCTTC,CAISESTSGRKGEQFF
TRBV7-9,NA,TRBD2,TRBJ2-3,TGTGCCAGCAGCGCTGGACTAGCGGGAGCGGTAGATACGCAGTATTTT,CASSAGLAGAVDTQYF
TRBV5-6,few,NA,TRBJ2-1,TGTGCCAGCAGCATGTCTAGCCCCTACAATGAGCAGTTCTTC,CASSMSSPYNEQFF
TRBV5-6,NA,NA,TRBJ1-2,TGTGCCAGCAGCTTGTTTAAGGGGAACCATGGCTACACCTTC,CASSLFKGNHGYTF
TRBV20-1,once,TRBD2,TRBJ2-4,TGCAGTGCGGGGGGGGTTAACATTCAGTACTTC,CSAGGVNIQYF
TRBV18,NA,NA,TRBJ2-1,TGTGCCAGCTCACCGAAACAGAGAGACAATGAGCAGTTCTTC,CASSPKQRDNEQFF
TRBV10-3,NA,NA,TRBJ2-1,TGTGCCAGCGAAAGGGAGGCCGGAGACAATGAGCAGTTCTTC,CASEREAGDNEQFF
TRBV30,NA,TRBD1,TRBJ1-5,TGTGCCTCAAGGGGGACAGGGGGCGGGCAGCCCCAGCATTTT,CASRGTGGGQPQHF
TRBV11-2,NA,TRBD1,TRBJ2-7,TGTGCCAGCAGCTTATCGACAGGGACAGAGTACTTC,CASSLSTGTEYF
TRBV5-6,NA,TRBD1,TRBJ1-1,TGTGCCAGCAGCCAAGGCAGGGGGAATATGAACACTGAAGCTTTCTTT,CASSQGRGNMNTEAFF
TRBV11-2,few,NA,TRBJ2-1,TGTGCCAGCAGCACGGGGACGGCAAAATACAATGAGCAGTTCTTC,CASSTGTAKYNEQFF
TRBV6-6,NA,NA,TRBJ1-1,TGTGCCAGCAGGAACCCCAACAGGGAAGCTTTCTTT,CASRNPNREAFF
TRBV7-9,NA,NA,TRBJ2-1,TGTGCCAGCAGCCTAACTAGTCCCCACAATGAGCAGTTCTTC,CASSLTSPHNEQFF
TRBV6-5,once,TRBD1,TRBJ1-1,TGTGCCAGCAGTCGCCGCCCAGGGACAGTCTCTGAAGCTTTCTTT,CASSRRPGTVSEAFF
TRBV2,NA,NA,TRBJ2-5,TGTGCCAGCAGTGAGAGGATAGGCGGGGAGACCCAGTACTTC,CASSERIGGETQYF
TRBV5-6,NA,NA,TRBJ2-1,TGTGCCAGCACCCTAGGGGTGACAATACGGGTCAATGAGCAGTTCTTC,CASTLGVTIRVNEQFF
TRBV4-3,NA,NA,TRBJ2-3,TGCGCCAGCAGTTCCCGGAAGACAGATACGCAGTATTTT,CASSSRKTDTQYF
TRBV5-1,once,TRBD1,TRBJ1-1,TGTGCCAGCAGCTTGGGACAGGAAGAGCCTGAAGCTTTCTTT,CASSLGQEEPEAFF
TRBV30,NA,NA,TRBJ2-3,TGTGCCTGGAGTGTAAGTGAGGGCCCAGATACGCAGTATTTT,CAWSVSEGPDTQYF
TRBV7-9,NA,NA,TRBJ2-2,TGTGCCAGCAGCCCGACGGAGAACACCGGGGAGCTGTTTTTT,CASSPTENTGELFF
TRBV29-1,NA,NA,TRBJ2-3,TGCAGCGGCGGAACGGAGGGGGTAGATACGCAGTATTTT,CSGGTEGVDTQYF
TRBV10-2,NA,NA,TRBJ1-2,TGCGCCAGCAGGGTCCCAACAGGCGGGGGATACACCTTC,CASRVPTGGGYTF
TRBV6-5,NA,NA,TRBJ2-6,TGTGCCAGCCGGTATCGTGGGGCCAACGTCCTGACTTTC,CASRYRGANVLTF
TRBV10-3,NA,NA,TRBJ2-2,TGTGCCATCAGTGACCCAGGGCCGGTCTCTACCGGGGAGCTGTTTTTT,CAISDPGPVSTGELFF
TRBV6-5,once,NA,TRBJ1-2,TGTGCCAGCAGTGTTCAACAGGGTCCCCTCTATGGCTACACCTTC,CASSVQQGPLYGYTF
TRBV6-5,NA,NA,TRBJ2-1,TGTGCCAGCAGTTGGGGCCTGTCCTACAATGAGCAGTTCTTC,CASSWGLSYNEQFF
TRBV11-2,NA,TRBD2,TRBJ2-7,TGTGCCAGCAGCTTACCTGGACTAGCGGGAGACAACGAGCAGTACTTC,CASSLPGLAGDNEQYF
TRBV9,NA,TRBD2,TRBJ2-1,TGTGCCAGCAACGTTCCCCCACCGGGACTAGTGGCTCTTTTGGGAAATGAGCAGTTCTTC,CASNVPPPGLVALLGNEQFF
TRBV27,NA,NA,TRBJ2-3,TGTGCCAGCAGTTTAGTAGGGGCAGATACGCAGTATTTT,CASSLVGADTQYF
TRBV6-6,NA,TRBD2,TRBJ2-7,TGTGCCAGCAGAAGGGGACTAGCGGGGACCTACGAGCAGTACTTC,CASRRGLAGTYEQYF
TRBV29-1,few,NA,TRBJ2-2,TGCAGCGTTGACAGGGCGAACACCGGGGAGCTGTTTTTT,CSVDRANTGELFF
TRBV2,medium-sized,TRBD2,TRBJ2-3,TGTGCCAGCAGTGATGCCGGGACTAGCGGGCCCACAGATACGCAGTATTTT,CASSDAGTSGPTDTQYF
TRBV18,NA,TRBD2,TRBJ2-7,TGTGCCAGCTCACCACCGGGGGGGAACCCCTACGAGCAGTACTTC,CASSPPGGNPYEQYF
TRBV27,NA,NA,TRBJ1-4,TGTGCCAGCAAGACAGTTAATGAAAAACTGTTTTTT,CASKTVNEKLFF
TRBV5-6,NA,TRBD1,TRBJ1-5,TGTGCCAGCCATGACAGGGTTGGGGGCAATCAGCCCCAGCATTTT,CASHDRVGGNQPQHF
TRBV6-4,once,NA,TRBJ2-5,TGTGCCAGCAGTGTAAACGAGCAAGAGACCCAGTACTTC,CASSVNEQETQYF
TRBV5-1,few,TRBD1,TRBJ2-2,TGCGCCAGCAGCCCAAGGACAGGGGAGAGCGGGGAGCTGTTTTTT,CASSPRTGESGELFF
TRBV4-2,NA,TRBD2,TRBJ2-1,TGTGCCAGCAGCCAAACCTCCGGGACTAGTCCCAATGAGCAGTTCTTC,CASSQTSGTSPNEQFF
TRBV5-1,once,NA,TRBJ2-7,TGCGCCAGCAGCCCTCGAGGGGGGGCCTCCTACGAGCAGTACTTC,CASSPRGGASYEQYF
TRBV19,NA,NA,TRBJ1-5,TGTGCCAGTAGTATGCGAGACGGATGGCCTCAGCCCCAGCATTTT,CASSMRDGWPQPQHF
TRBV9,NA,NA,TRBJ2-1,TGTGCCAGCAGCGTAAGTTGGACAAGGAATGAGCAGTTCTTC,CASSVSWTRNEQFF
TRBV5-1,NA,NA,TRBJ2-3,TGCGCCAGCAGCTTGGACCCCTTTGTAGATACGCAGTATTTT,CASSLDPFVDTQYF
TRBV7-9,few,NA,TRBJ2-3,TGTGCCAGCAGCACGGACACAGATACGCAGTATTTT,CASSTDTDTQYF
TRBV20-1,NA,NA,TRBJ2-7,TGCAGTGCTGGACAGATTTACGAGCAGTACTTC,CSAGQIYEQYF
TRBV6-5,NA,NA,TRBJ2-4,TGTGCCAGCAGTTACTCGCGGACCTCCGGAAACATTCAGTACTTC,CASSYSRTSGNIQYF